Below, 25 T cell receptor beta chains from the same sample are listed, as sequenced in a study of regulatory T cells in long-lasting Graves disease. The time point was: newly diagnosed GD, antithyroid drugs for less than 3 months. TCR sequences were obtained from RNA taken from PBMCs. Arm-PCR of CDR3 regions and iRepertoire HTBI primers were the basis on which TCR beta libraries were built. From the multiplex PCR reads, TCRdb called clonotypes with MiXCR, one entry per CDR3 protein. Among a few hundred thousand distinct CDR3 sequences listed, 15% to 20% were seen once. This sample comprised peripheral blood mononuclear cells (PBMCs), obtained at new diagnosis, from a patient treated with antithyroid drugs. These receptors originate from a female donor with Graves disease.

The gene calls are TRBV9 and TRBJ2-3; possibly TRBD1 for D (5 bases). The CDR3 length is 15 residues. Germline V gene data show CDR1 as SGDLS and CDR2 as YYNGEE. Trimming removed 0 bases at V and 5 bases at J, with 13 bases between. In DNA form, the CDR3 reads TGTGCCAGCAGCGTAGAGGGGTCTAGTCTAGATACGCAGTATTTT. Amino acid sequence: CASSVEGSSLDTQYF.

DNA of the CDR3: TGCAGCGTTGTAGCGGGGACAGACAACTATGGCTACACCTTC. Translated, it gives CSVVAGTDNYGYTF. V is TRBV29-1 and J is TRBJ1-2, with 7 nucleotides matching TRBD1. This CDR3 comprises 14 residues. Germline lookup yields CDR1 SQVTM and CDR2 ANQGSEA. V was pared by 4 bases and J by 2 bases, with 7 bases of the junction left unmatched.

The J gene is TRBJ2-3, the V gene TRBV29-1; 8 bases are shared with TRBD1. Germline V lookup: CDR1 SQVTM, CDR2 ANQGSEA. V lost 8 bases to trimming and J lost 3 bases; unmatched junction nucleotides: 13. The CDR3 loop spans 15 amino acids. Here the CDR3 reads CSLSAGGAGTDTQYF. The CDR3 bases are TGCAGCTTATCGGCAGGGGGCGCGGGTACAGATACGCAGTATTTT.

This clonotype has only a few counts. Possible read error: a much larger clone is one base away. V is TRBV28 and J is TRBJ2-1; D is unresolved. V was shortened by 1 base and J by 9 bases, with 13 bases between the two germline ends. This CDR3 has 14 residues. From germline, CDR1 is MDHEN and CDR2 SYDVKM. In DNA form, the CDR3 reads TGTGCCAGCAGTTTATCTCACGGGCTTCGTGAGCAGTTCTTC. It specifies CASSLSHGLREQFF.

This clonotype was seen at least ten times. The chain carries TRBV18 and TRBJ2-5, with a tentative D call TRBD1 (5 bases). From germline, CDR1 is KGHSH and CDR2 LQKENI. There are 14 residues in the CDR3. Trimming took off 2 bases at V and 2 bases at J, with 9 bases between the two ends. CDR3 in DNA: TGTGCCAGCTCACCAACCACAGGTCAAGAGACCCAGTACTTC. It specifies CASSPTTGQETQYF.

This clonotype occurred once. The chain joins TRBV6-9 to TRBJ2-5; 9 nucleotides line up with TRBD1. Germline V gene data show CDR1 as MNHGY and CDR2 as SVAAGI. The CDR3 is 15 residues long. V shed 4 bases and J 5 bases; nucleotides not matched to a gene: 8. CDR3 in amino acids: CASSSPGTGSETQYF. In DNA, the CDR3 is TGTGCCAGCAGTTCTCCCGGGACAGGGTCCGAGACCCAGTACTTC.

The CDR3 region is CASSLGGLAGIDEQFF. The CDR3 coding sequence is TGTGCCAGCAGCTTAGGAGGACTAGCGGGGATTGATGAGCAGTTCTTC. The rearrangement uses TRBV7-9 and TRBJ2-1; 12 bases are shared with TRBD2. Germline CDR1 reads SEHNR; CDR2 reads FQNEAQ (reference sequence). The CDR3 covers 16 residues. With 1 base clipped from V and 8 bases from J, the junction kept 6 bases outside the gene matches.

This clonotype was seen repeatedly, ten times or more. This chain joins TRBV7-2 and TRBJ2-5; TRBD2 might be the D (6 bases). Germline-derived CDR1 and CDR2 are SGHTA and FQGNSA. There are 15 residues in the CDR3. V was pared by 0 bases and J by 4 bases, with 12 bases between. CDR3 sequence (DNA): TGTGCCAGCAGCTTAGCGGCGGGGAAACTAGAGACCCAGTACTTC. This encodes CASSLAAGKLETQYF.

The genes are TRBV5-4 and TRBJ2-5; 15 nucleotides agree with TRBD2. CDR3 length: 16 amino acids. Germline V gene lookup returns CDR1 SGHNT and CDR2 YYREEE (reference sequence). After removal of 3 bases from V and 5 bases from J, the junction contained 5 bases not matched to a gene. CDR3 loop: CASSWGLAGGHETQYF. In DNA, the CDR3 is TGTGCCAGCAGCTGGGGACTAGCGGGAGGTCACGAGACCCAGTACTTC.

V and J are TRBV19 and TRBJ2-5; perhaps TRBD1 as D (5 bases). V shed 5 bases and J shed 5 bases, with 12 bases lying between them. CDR3 size: 13 residues. CDR1 is LNHDA, CDR2 SQIVND, per germline (reference sequence). The chain's CDR3 is CASSSWGRETQYF. CDR3 sequence (DNA): TGTGCCAGTAGTTCCTGGGGCAGGGAGACCCAGTACTTC. Drawing the rest from reference TRBV19 and TRBJ2-5, the complete variable domain is DGGITQSPKYLFRKEGQNVTLSCEQNLNHDAMYWYRQDPGQGLRLIYYSQIVNDFQKGDIAEGYSVSREKKESFPLTVTSAQKNPTAFYLCASSSWGRETQYFGPGTRLLVL.

This clonotype was counted at least ten times. The chain is built from TRBV20-1 and TRBJ1-6; the D gene is possibly TRBD1 (5 bases). Trimming shortened V by 0 bases and J by 7 bases, and 16 bases separated the two germline ends. Per the germline V gene, CDR1 is DFQATT and CDR2 is SNEGSKA (reference sequence). CDR3 size: 16 residues. The DNA of the CDR3 is TGCAGTGCTAGAGATGCCTGGGGGGGGGTAAATTCACCCCTCCACTTT. Protein sequence: CSARDAWGGVNSPLHF.

This clonotype has a count of ten or more. This chain uses TRBV12-3 or TRBV12-4 with TRBJ2-1, with D uncertain. The CDR3 is 15 amino acids. Trimming pared 3 bases from V and 5 bases from J, leaving 14 bases between. This chain's CDR3 is CASSFGIGSHNEQFF. CDR3 coding DNA: TGTGCCAGCAGTTTTGGAATCGGGTCACACAATGAGCAGTTCTTC.

The chain recombines TRBV25-1 with TRBJ1-1; TRBD1 matches 10 bases. CDR1 and CDR2 (germline): MGHDK, SYGVNS. This CDR3 is built from 16 residues. The V segment lost 3 bases and the J segment 0 bases; nucleotides outside the gene matches: 4. In DNA, the CDR3 is TGTGCCAGCAGTGACCCGGGACAGGGGCTGAACACTGAAGCTTTCTTT. Translated: CASSDPGQGLNTEAFF. Full variable domain (missing parts from reference TRBV25-1 and TRBJ1-1): EADIYQTPRYLVIGTGKKITLECSQTMGHDKMYWYQQDPGMELHLIHYSYGVNSTEKGDLSSESTVSRIRTEHFPLTLESARPSHTSQYLCASSDPGQGLNTEAFFGQGTRLTVV.

Concerning this clonotype: With a far larger clone one base away, a read error is the likely cause. This chain joins TRBV27 and TRBJ1-2; 7 nucleotides agree with TRBD1. Germline loops: CDR1 MNHEY, CDR2 SMNVEV (reference sequence). The CDR3 has 15 amino acids. The junction had 8 bases not matched to a gene; V was cut back by 4 bases and J by 3 bases. The CDR3 sequence is CASSSPRQGDYGYTF. The CDR3 nucleotides read TGTGCCAGCAGTTCCCCCAGACAGGGCGACTATGGCTACACCTTC.

This clonotype occurred many times. The CDR3 nucleotides are TGTGCCAGCAGCCGATCCGGGACTGGGCTCCAAGAGACCCAGTACTTC. Its translation: CASSRSGTGLQETQYF. The genes are TRBV3-1 and TRBJ2-5, with D perhaps matching TRBD2 (6 bases). CDR3 length equals 16 residues. From germline, CDR1 is LGHDT and CDR2 YNNKEL (reference sequence). Between the trimmed V and J ends, which lost 4 bases and 1 base, there was a span of 16 bases.

The rearrangement links TRBV27 to TRBJ2-7; TRBD1 aligns across 8 bases. V lost 3 bases and J lost 5; bases outside the gene matches: 6. CDR3 length: 14 residues. Germline V gives CDR1 MNHEY, CDR2 SMNVEV (reference sequence). CDR3 nucleotide sequence: TGTGCCAGCAGTTTGCTCCCAGGGGGCGACGAGCAGTACTTC. It is translated as CASSLLPGGDEQYF.

This clonotype was observed many times. V is TRBV6-2 or TRBV6-3 and J is TRBJ2-2; D is ambiguous. Deletions cut 5 bases from V and 9 bases from J, with 7 bases between. The CDR3 is made up of 11 amino acids. The germline gives CDR1 MNHEY, CDR2 SVGEGT. As DNA, the CDR3 is TGTGCCAGCAGTGACCTGAGGGAGCTGTTTTTT. Translating gives CASSDLRELFF.

The sample holds many counts of this clonotype. This chain joins TRBV30 and TRBJ2-2, with D perhaps matching TRBD1 (6 bases). Germline V gives CDR1 GTSNPN, CDR2 SVGIG (reference sequence). This CDR3 contains 13 residues. Between the trimmed V and J ends, which lost 3 bases and 1 base, there was a span of 6 bases. For the CDR3, the DNA is TGTGCCTGGAGACAGGGGAACACCGGGGAGCTGTTTTTT. This sequence encodes CAWRQGNTGELFF. The whole variable domain, remainder taken from reference TRBV30 and TRBJ2-2, is SQTIHQWPATLVQPVGSPLSLECTVEGTSNPNLYWYRQAAGRGLQLLFYSVGIGQISSEVPQNLSASRPQDRQFILSSKKLLLSDSGFYLCAWRQGNTGELFFGEGSRLTVL.

In this sample, this clonotype turned up many times. V is TRBV11-2 and J is TRBJ2-7; no firm D call. Looked up from germline, CDR1 is SGHAT and CDR2 is FQNNGV. This CDR3 spans 14 amino acids. V shed 0 bases and J shed 3 bases, with 9 bases lying between them. CDR3 sequence reads: CASSLDPVRYEQYF. CDR3 nucleotide sequence: TGTGCCAGCAGCTTAGATCCTGTCCGCTACGAGCAGTACTTC.

The sample holds many counts of this clonotype. This rearrangement joins TRBV12-3 or TRBV12-4 to TRBJ2-5; D is unclear. V lost 5 bases and J 5 bases, leaving 9 bases between the germline ends. This CDR3 is built from 12 residues. CDR3 bases: TGTGCCAGCAGTACCCTCAGGGAGACCCAGTACTTC. Amino acid sequence: CASSTLRETQYF.

The sample holds a few counts of this clonotype. The V and J genes are TRBV15 and TRBJ2-1; D gene ambiguous. The CDR3 runs 15 residues. CDR1 and CDR2 (germline): LNHNV, YYDKDF (reference sequence). Trimming stripped 0 bases from V and 16 bases from J, with 22 bases between. In nucleotides, the CDR3 is TGTGCCACCAGCAGAGATACTTCGACACGGGTTGAGTCTTTCTTC. This encodes CATSRDTSTRVESFF.

The chain combines TRBV20-1 with TRBJ1-3, with D uncertain. V lost 8 bases to trimming and J lost 4 bases, with 9 bases between them. The CDR3 covers 11 residues. Germline V gene lookup returns CDR1 DFQATT and CDR2 SNEGSKA (reference sequence). The CDR3 coding sequence is TGCAGTTCCTCGACCGGAAACACCATATATTTT. Its translation is CSSSTGNTIYF.

The table lists this clonotype with many counts. Germline and junction disagree at one end, which may indicate a read error. CDR3 sequence reads: CASHTRDRGLF. The CDR3 DNA is TGTGCCAGCCACACCCGGGACAGGGGGTTATTT. The chain combines TRBV6-1 with TRBJ1-1; 11 bases agree with TRBD1. The CDR3 totals 11 residues. Germline V gene lookup returns CDR1 MNHNS and CDR2 SASEGT.

This clonotype was observed many times. The chain joins TRBV24-1 to TRBJ2-3, with D hard to call. The CDR3 length is 13 residues. Per germline, CDR1 KGHDR and CDR2 SFDVKD. V was pared by 4 bases and J by 4 bases, with 8 bases between. CDR3 DNA: TGTGCCACCAGTGACGTCCAATCAGATACGCAGTATTTT. Its translation: CATSDVQSDTQYF.

A note on this clonotype: Since a far larger clone is one base different, this is likely a read error. The rearrangement links TRBV11-3 to TRBJ2-7; D gene uncertain. Germline CDR1 SGHNT, CDR2 YENEEA. Trimming shortened V by 0 bases and J by 7 bases, and 10 bases separated the two germline ends. There are 13 residues in the CDR3. CDR3 region: CASSLDGLGEQYF. CDR3 in DNA: TGTGCCAGCAGCTTAGATGGGCTGGGGGAGCAGTACTTC.